This T cell receptor (beta chain) was sequenced in a study of early T cells in non-severe SARS-CoV-2 infection. CDR1 is MNHEY and CDR2 is SMNVEV in the germline V gene (reference sequence). The V end was cut by 2 bases, the J end by 6 bases, with 9 bases between. The CDR3 sequence is 13 residues long. Individual cDNA molecules carried attached unique molecular identifiers. One entry per CDR3 protein results from TCRdb running MiXCR on the 5' RACE reads. The sample yields roughly 93,000 distinct CDR3 sequences, 9.5% to 12% seen once. Material: whole blood. The chain couples TRBV27 to TRBJ2-3; D may match TRBD1 or TRBD2 (5 bases each). The TCR sequence derives from an adult who was a healthcare worker with PCR-confirmed SARS-CoV-2 infection or an uninfected control (not recorded which). CDR3 DNA: TGTGCCAGCAGTTTAGACTGGGGGGATACGCAGTATTTT. Protein sequence: CASSLDWGDTQYF.